This TCR beta chain was observed in a study of blood T cell repertoires in COVID-19 (dated by TCRdb to 2020 to 2022). In terms of the full investigation: Samples from collaborators originated in the United States, Italy and Spain and spanned both the acute and convalescent phases of COVID-19. The material from the prospective study consisted of cDNA or gDNA derived from T cells, B-cell-depleted T cells, or PBMCs. Subjects who had been exposed to COVID-19, were actively infected with it, or had recovered from it provided the deeply sampled blood TCRbeta repertoires that made up the dataset. The repertoires were released in a freely available public database intended as a resource for research on the immune response to SARS-CoV-2. Samples were obtained from the ongoing ImmuneRACE study (first 160 participants) and from roughly 1,300 subjects provided by 6 global collaborators. A de-identified subject ID, COVID-19 status, age in years and sex were almost always included in the sample metadata. Where HLA class I and class II types were available, the types were taken from metadata supplied by the sample provider, not from assay-based typing.

On the study overall, not on this receptor specifically: The amount of clinical and demographic metadata varied by source and participant and was provided uncurated.

CDR3 length: 15 amino acids, cysteine to phenylalanine. Only the CDR3 region is kept as DNA, spanning 45 bases read in frame from base 1. The germline V and J ends show losses of 4 bases and 2 bases respectively, and no gene match explains 2 bases of the junction. CDR1 and CDR2, looked up from the germline V gene (reference sequence), are LGHDT and YNNKEL. A second Seattle source provided samples from volunteer blood donors who had recovered from COVID-19. The collaborating institutions used their own protocols to collect whole blood in K2EDTA tubes. For TCRbeta analysis, collaborators shipped samples in one of three forms: frozen whole blood, isolated PBMCs, or DNA extracted from either of those sample types. Points on this clone: There is no known antigen for this receptor. No clone much larger than this one lies a single base away; base qualities are absent. Additional DNA sequences in this sample encode the identical CDR3.

The immunoSEQ Assay, a bias-controlled multiplex PCR, was used to amplify TCRbeta CDR3 regions from genomic DNA. Processing in the source paper ran as follows. Within the assay, amplification of reference gene primers was used to estimate how many nucleated cells each sample contained. Sequence reads were collapsed and filtered to measure the absolute abundance of every unique TCRbeta CDR3 rearrangement. For each sample, productive Simpson clonality was calculated as the square root of Simpson's diversity index across productive rearrangements. Here the immuneACCESS table is served through TCRdb, limited to in-frame sequences with V and J called. Missing clones are a known gap in these copies; in checked studies unresolved V genes cover under half, and the rest lacks a known reason. Clone size and the V and J calls come from that table; the DNA yielded D and trimming. The sample records about 290,000 clones, about 89% of which are singletons. The ten largest clonotypes hold 0.85% to 1% of the sample.

The TCR sequence derives from a woman in her thirties or forties who had recovered from COVID-19. Recombination linked TRBV3-1 (or the pseudogene TRBV3-2) to TRBJ2-7, with 13 bases in between that match TRBD2. Sequenced: peripheral blood. The CDR3 protein is CASSRGLAGAYEQYF. The DNA sequence is as follows: TGTGCCAGCAGCCGAGGACTAGCGGGGGCCTACGAGCAGTACTTC.